This entry lists 18 T cell receptor beta chains sequenced from one sample in a study of T-cell reconstitution after alpha-beta-depleted transplantation in children. A TCRbeta library incorporating unique molecular identifiers was prepared. TCRdb recomputed calls from the PCR reads with MiXCR, one row per CDR3 protein. This table holds some 500,000 distinct CDR3 sequences, around 19% found once. This specimen consisted of PBMCs from the stem cell graft donor, obtained from the stem cell graft. The receptors shown here come from a human donor who donated a stem cell graft to a child with acute lymphoblastic leukemia.

DNA of the CDR3: TGTGCCTGGAGTGTACACTACACTGAAGCTTTCTTT. Amino acids: CAWSVHYTEAFF. The V gene is TRBV30, the J gene TRBJ1-1; D gene unclear. In germline, CDR1 is GTSNPN, CDR2 SVGIG (reference sequence). Between the trimmed V and J ends, which lost 0 bases and 3 bases, there was a span of 5 bases. This CDR3 spans 12 amino acids.

This chain uses TRBV5-1 with TRBJ2-1; TRBD2 is a possible D gene (5 bases). The CDR3 extends over 14 amino acids. V was shortened by 6 bases and J by 3 bases, with 13 bases between the two germline ends. Germline lookup yields CDR1 SGHRS and CDR2 YFSETQ. The CDR3 is CASTPDGLYNEQFF. The CDR3 DNA reads TGCGCCAGCACCCCAGACGGACTCTACAATGAGCAGTTCTTC.

In its sample, this clonotype was seen a few times. The chain carries TRBV15 and TRBJ2-7; D ambiguous. CDR1 LNHNV and CDR2 YYDKDF come from the germline V gene (reference sequence). Trimming took off 2 bases at V and 0 bases at J, with 17 bases between the two ends. The CDR3 has 17 residues. CDR3 nucleotides: TGTGCCACCAGCAGATCCCGATCCGGCGCTACCTCCTACGAGCAGTACTTC. As protein: CATSRSRSGATSYEQYF.

The chain is built from TRBV28 and TRBJ2-1, with a tentative D call TRBD1 (6 bases). In germline, CDR1 is MDHEN, CDR2 SYDVKM. Trimming took 8 bases from V and 6 from J, leaving 17 bases between them. The CDR3 totals 14 residues. The CDR3 DNA reads as TGTGCCAGCGTCCGGGACACCAACTCCAATGAGCAGTTCTTC. Translated: CASVRDTNSNEQFF.

This clonotype was seen more than once but under ten times. The rearrangement joins TRBV2 to TRBJ2-1; TRBD2 might be the D (6 bases). Germline loops: CDR1 SNHLY, CDR2 FYNNEI. Between the trimmed V and J ends, which lost 11 bases and 7 bases, there was a span of 15 bases. This CDR3 is built from 12 residues. The CDR3 DNA is TGTGCCGGTCGGGGGATCGCGAATGAGCAGTTCTTC. The encoded protein is CAGRGIANEQFF.

V gene TRBV18 combines with J gene TRBJ1-5; D not certain. The CDR3 consists of 13 residues. V gave up 1 base and J gave up 6 bases, with 7 bases separating them. Looked up from germline, CDR1 is KGHSH and CDR2 is LQKENI. The DNA of the CDR3 is TGTGCCAGCTCACCACGGGAGGCTCAGCCCCAGCATTTT. Its translation: CASSPREAQPQHF. Together with reference TRBV18 and TRBJ1-5, the CDR3 gives the full variable domain: NAGVMQNPRHLVRRRGQEARLRCSPMKGHSHVYWYRQLPEEGLKFMVYLQKENIIDESGMPKERFSAEFPKEGPSILRIQQVVRGDSAAYFCASSPREAQPQHFGDGTRLSIL.

This rearrangement joins TRBV11-2 to TRBJ2-1, with 8 bases identical to TRBD2. There are 20 residues in the CDR3. Germline lookup yields CDR1 SGHAT and CDR2 FQNNGV. J gave up 1 base and V 0 bases, and 14 bases lay outside the gene matches. Here the CDR3 reads CASSLDPRGGAGASYNEQFF. CDR3 nucleotide sequence: TGTGCCAGCAGCTTAGATCCCCGGGGGGGAGCGGGAGCTTCCTACAATGAGCAGTTCTTC.

This clonotype was recorded a few times. The chain combines TRBV29-1 with TRBJ2-2; D ambiguous. CDR3 length equals 13 residues. The ends were cut back, 6 bases at V and 1 base at J, with 9 bases in the middle. The germline V gene has CDR1 SQVTM and CDR2 ANQGSEA. CDR3 region: CSVQDGNTGELFF. CDR3 DNA: TGCAGCGTGCAGGATGGGAACACCGGGGAGCTGTTTTTT.

This clonotype was seen once. This sequence joins TRBV5-1 and TRBJ1-1; no clear D. CDR3 size: 13 residues. V was pared by 6 bases and J by 1 base, with 10 bases between. Germline V CDR1 and CDR2: SGHRS, YFSETQ. The CDR3: CASTSTRNTEAFF. CDR3 bases: TGCGCCAGCACTTCGACGCGGAACACTGAAGCTTTCTTT.

The chain uses TRBV18 and TRBJ2-7; TRBD1 or TRBD2 may be the D gene (5 bases each). V was trimmed by 5 bases and J by 5 bases, leaving 13 bases between them. The germline gives CDR1 KGHSH, CDR2 LQKENI. CDR3 size: 13 residues. Here the CDR3 reads CASSLSREHEQYF. For the CDR3, the DNA is TGTGCCAGCTCATTATCCAGGGAGCACGAGCAGTACTTC.

This sequence joins TRBV18 and TRBJ1-4; tentative D call: TRBD1 (6 bases). Germline-derived CDR1 and CDR2 are KGHSH and LQKENI. The CDR3 runs to 15 residues. The V end was cut by 1 base, the J end by 4 bases, with 10 bases between. The CDR3 DNA reads as TGTGCCAGCTCACCACAACAGGGAATTAATGAAAAACTGTTTTTT. Translated: CASSPQQGINEKLFF.

The CDR3 region has the DNA TGCAGCGCCGGGGGACCAACCTACGAGCAGTACTTC. It yields the protein CSAGGPTYEQYF. The chain carries TRBV29-1 and TRBJ2-7; perhaps TRBD2 as D (6 bases). Germline assignment: CDR1 SQVTM and CDR2 ANQGSEA. There are 12 residues in the CDR3. The V end was cut by 7 bases, the J end by 2 bases, with 12 bases between.

This clonotype has just a few counts. The chain combines TRBV7-9 with TRBJ2-2; 9 positions agree with TRBD1. The J segment lost 4 bases and the V segment lost 5 bases, leaving 5 bases of the junction unmatched. Germline CDR1 is SEHNR and CDR2 is FQNEAQ (reference sequence). The CDR3 extends over 15 amino acids. The CDR3 bases are TGTGCCAGCAGCCCGGGGACAGGGTTCACCGGGGAGCTGTTTTTT. This gives the protein CASSPGTGFTGELFF.

V usage is TRBV3-1 and J usage is TRBJ1-3; D unresolved. Germline V gene sequence: CDR1 LGHDT, CDR2 YNNKEL (reference sequence). This CDR3 has 16 residues. The V and J ends lost 5 bases and 0 bases respectively, with 14 bases between them. The CDR3 sequence is CASSGAWTNSGNTIYF. CDR3 coding DNA: TGTGCCAGCAGCGGAGCGTGGACCAACTCTGGAAACACCATATATTTT. Filled out from reference TRBV3-1 and TRBJ1-3, the complete variable domain reads DTAVSQTPKYLVTQMGNDKSIKCEQNLGHDTMYWYKQDSKKFLKIMFSYNNKELIINETVPNRFSPKSPDKAHLNLHINSLELGDSAVYFCASSGAWTNSGNTIYFGEGSWLTVV.

The gene calls are TRBV7-9 and TRBJ1-1; D gene uncertain. Trimming shortened V by 3 bases and J by 4 bases, and 9 bases separated the two germline ends. The germline CDR1 and CDR2 sequences are SEHNR and FQNEAQ (reference sequence). This CDR3 is built from 13 residues. Here the CDR3 DNA reads TGTGCCAGCAGCTTCATCGAGGGCACTGAAGCTTTCTTT. It translates to CASSFIEGTEAFF.

In its sample, this clonotype was seen a few times. The gene calls are TRBV27 and TRBJ2-7; weak D call: TRBD2 (5 bases). Deletions cut 3 bases from V and 2 bases from J, with 8 bases between. The germline CDR1 and CDR2 sequences are MNHEY and SMNVEV (reference sequence). The CDR3 has 13 residues. Here the CDR3 reads CASSFQLAYEQYF. CDR3 DNA sequence: TGTGCCAGCAGTTTCCAACTAGCCTACGAGCAGTACTTC.

V gene TRBV6-5 combines with J gene TRBJ2-7, with 7 bases aligning to TRBD1. The V and J ends lost 5 bases and 3 bases, in that order; junction bases with no gene match: 10. This CDR3 is 15 amino acids long. The germline V gene encodes CDR1 MNHEY and CDR2 SVGAGI. In nucleotides, the CDR3 is TGTGCCAGCAGTAACACAGGGGAATCCCTCTACGAGCAGTACTTC. Encoded protein: CASSNTGESLYEQYF.

This clonotype has a handful of counts. The chain recombines TRBV12-3 or TRBV12-4 with TRBJ2-1; 11 nucleotides match TRBD2. The CDR3 length is 15 residues. V gave up 6 bases and J gave up 8 bases; unmatched junction bases: 9. The CDR3, as DNA: TGTGCCAGCAGCGCGATAGCGGGAGGGCGGGATGAGCAGTTCTTC. Amino acid sequence: CASSAIAGGRDEQFF.